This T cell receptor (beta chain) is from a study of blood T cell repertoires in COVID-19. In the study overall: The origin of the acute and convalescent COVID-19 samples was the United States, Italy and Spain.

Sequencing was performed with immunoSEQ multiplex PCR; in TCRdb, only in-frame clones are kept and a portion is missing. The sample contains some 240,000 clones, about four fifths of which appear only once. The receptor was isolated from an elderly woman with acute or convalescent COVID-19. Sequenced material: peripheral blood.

Here the CDR3 DNA reads TGCGCCAGCAGACCAGGACTAGCGGGGAACACCGGGGAGCTGTTTTTT. This codes for CASRPGLAGNTGELFF. J is TRBJ2-2 and V is TRBV10-2; 11 nucleotides agree with TRBD2. CDR3 length: 16 residues. V dropped 6 bases and J dropped 1; count of bases not matched to a gene: 4. Germline V gene data show CDR1 as WSHSY and CDR2 as SAAADI.